The 21 T cell receptor beta chains given below trace back to one sample, sequenced in a study of cytomegalovirus exposure and HLA in healthy donors. Primers included in the PCR were 60 Vbeta and 13 Jbeta primers. Method: immunoSEQ multiplex PCR; TCRdb's copy keeps in-frame clones and lacks some. The sample holds approximately 95,000 clones, approximately 72% seen once. The sample comprised PBMCs. Receptors originate from a man aged 18-30 years in good health and CMV-seropositive.

The V gene is TRBV5-6, the J gene TRBJ2-1, with D possibly being TRBD1 (6 bases). Germline V lookup: CDR1 SGHDT, CDR2 YYEEEE. Trimming stripped 2 bases from V and 9 bases from J, with 12 bases between. This CDR3 comprises 13 residues. This CDR3 is CASSFRTGREQFF. The CDR3 DNA reads as TGTGCCAGCAGCTTTCGCACAGGGCGTGAGCAGTTCTTC.

This chain connects TRBV19 to TRBJ2-3; TRBD2 agrees at 7 bases. CDR3 size: 14 residues. CDR1 is LNHDA and CDR2 is SQIVND in the germline V gene (reference sequence). V shed 4 bases, J shed 3 bases, and the junction held 4 bases outside the gene matches. CDR3 bases: TGTGCCAGTAGTAGGGTCGGGGGGACAGATACGCAGTATTTT. This translates into CASSRVGGTDTQYF.

The chain combines TRBV5-1 with TRBJ2-7; TRBD1 matches 12 bases. Germline loops: CDR1 SGHRS, CDR2 YFSETQ. Trimming took 6 bases from V and 3 from J; bases not matched to a gene: 7. The CDR3 contains 15 residues. The CDR3 sequence: CASTLGTGGVYEQYF. CDR3 sequence (DNA): TGCGCCAGCACCTTAGGGACAGGGGGCGTCTACGAGCAGTACTTC.

The rearrangement uses TRBV27 and TRBJ2-7; D remains ambiguous. The V end lost 5 bases, the J end lost 2 bases, and 19 bases lay between the germline ends. The CDR3 contains 16 residues. Germline CDR1 MNHEY, CDR2 SMNVEV (reference sequence). CDR3 coding DNA: TGTGCCAGCAGTCCCACCCCGATCCAGGTGGCCTACGAGCAGTACTTC. Its translation is CASSPTPIQVAYEQYF.

The V and J genes are TRBV10-3 and TRBJ1-4, with 8 bases fitting TRBD1. The CDR3 consists of 15 residues. With 0 bases clipped from V and 7 bases from J, the junction kept 4 bases outside the gene matches. Germline V gene lookup returns CDR1 ENHRY and CDR2 SYGVKD. This CDR3 is CAISESIQGGEKLFF. DNA for the CDR3: TGTGCCATCAGTGAGTCGATACAGGGGGGTGAAAAACTGTTTTTT.

V gene TRBV21-1 combines with J gene TRBJ1-2. TRBV21-1 is described as a pseudogene. The CDR3 runs 10 residues. CDR3 sequence (DNA): TGTGCCAGTCCAAACTCTGGCTACACCTTC. Its protein product is CASPNSGYTF.

The J gene is TRBJ1-1, the V gene TRBV27; D remains unclear. The CDR3 extends over 13 amino acids. V was cut by 10 bases and J by 0 bases, with 12 bases left in between. From germline, CDR1 is MNHEY and CDR2 SMNVEV (reference sequence). As DNA, the CDR3 is TGTGCCATCCGAGGAGGGCTGAACACTGAAGCTTTCTTT. Translated, it gives CAIRGGLNTEAFF.

This clone was counted between two and nine times. The rearrangement joins TRBV30 to TRBJ1-4; 8 bases are a match to TRBD1. The germline gives CDR1 GTSNPN, CDR2 SVGIG (reference sequence). Trimming cost V 2 bases and J 6 bases; bases outside gene matches: 5. CDR3 length: 14 residues. CDR3 DNA: TGTGCCTGGAGTAACGTGGGACAGGATGAAAAACTGTTTTTT. Translation gives CAWSNVGQDEKLFF.

Only a few counts were recorded for this clone. The chain recombines TRBV27 with TRBJ1-5; D is undetermined. The V gene's germline CDR1 is MNHEY and CDR2 SMNVEV (reference sequence). Trimming took off 5 bases at V and 7 bases at J, with 18 bases between the two ends. CDR3 length: 15 residues. CDR3 DNA: TGTGCCAGCAGTACCATCTCCGGGCCGGGACAGCCCCAGCATTTT. This codes for CASSTISGPGQPQHF.

This sequence joins TRBV9 and TRBJ1-4; D not resolved. The V end was cut by 0 bases, the J end by 5 bases, with 11 bases between. Germline V gives CDR1 SGDLS, CDR2 YYNGEE. This CDR3 region has 15 residues. CDR3 region: CASSVGGLQNEKLFF. DNA for the CDR3: TGTGCCAGCAGCGTAGGTGGGCTACAGAATGAAAAACTGTTTTTT.

This clone turned up a few times. This rearrangement joins TRBV6-1 to TRBJ2-1, with a weak D call TRBD2 (6 bases). The CDR3 runs to 16 residues. Trimming stripped 4 bases from V and 4 bases from J, with 17 bases between. Per the germline V gene, CDR1 is MNHNS and CDR2 is SASEGT. CDR3 in DNA: TGTGCCAGCAGTGCACTTGGGGCGGGGACTTACAATGAGCAGTTCTTC. Translation gives CASSALGAGTYNEQFF.

The rearrangement joins TRBV28 to TRBJ1-4, with D possibly TRBD1 on 6 matching bases. The CDR3 totals 15 residues. The germline V gene encodes CDR1 MDHEN and CDR2 SYDVKM. Trimming removed 5 bases from V and 4 bases from J, with 14 bases in between. CDR3 in DNA: TGTGCCAGCAGTGATCAACAGGGTTATAATGAAAAACTGTTTTTT. It specifies CASSDQQGYNEKLFF.

The chain carries TRBV6-6 and TRBJ2-3; 10 bases map to TRBD2. The length of the CDR3 is 15 residues. V shed 10 bases and J 6 bases; nucleotides not matched to a gene: 13. The germline V gene has CDR1 MNHNY and CDR2 SVGAGI (reference sequence). CDR3 nucleotide sequence: TGTGCCACCAACCTAGCGGGGGCCACCGTGGATACGCAGTATTTT. Encoded protein: CATNLAGATVDTQYF.

This clone was recorded a few times. This chain joins TRBV7-6 and TRBJ2-1; a weak D match, TRBD1 (6 bases). V was pared by 0 bases and J by 1 base, with 13 bases between. The germline gives CDR1 SGHVS, CDR2 FNYEAQ. The CDR3 length is 17 residues. In DNA form, the CDR3 reads TGTGCCAGCAGCTTAGCGCCCCGCCAGGGGTCCTACAATGAGCAGTTCTTC. This codes for CASSLAPRQGSYNEQFF. The entire variable domain, with the rest obtained from reference TRBV7-6 and TRBJ2-1, is as follows: GAGVSQSPRYKVTKRGQDVALRCDPISGHVSLYWYRQALGQGPEFLTYFNYEAQQDKSGLPNDRFSAERPEGSISTLTIQRTEQRDSAMYRCASSLAPRQGSYNEQFFGPGTRLTVL.

The chain joins TRBV7-3 to TRBJ2-2, with 14 bases aligning to TRBD2. The CDR3 has 17 amino acids. Germline values: CDR1 SGHTA, CDR2 FQGTGA. The ends lost 4 bases at V and 0 bases at J; junction bases unmatched: 1. CDR3 bases: TGTGCCAGCAGCTCGACTAGCGGGGGGGCGAACACCGGGGAGCTGTTTTTT. Translated: CASSSTSGGANTGELFF.

The chain has TRBV2 and TRBJ2-5, with D perhaps TRBD1 (6 bases). V shed 11 bases and J shed 5 bases, with 21 bases lying between them. Germline V lookup: CDR1 SNHLY, CDR2 FYNNEI. The CDR3 runs 14 residues. CDR3 DNA sequence: TGTGCCGGGGAAGGGACACGCTCGGGGGAGACCCAGTACTTC. This sequence encodes CAGEGTRSGETQYF.

The chain couples TRBV18 to TRBJ2-3, with D possibly being TRBD2 (6 bases). The germline CDR1 and CDR2 sequences are KGHSH and LQKENI. Trimming stripped 3 bases from V and 1 base from J, with 11 bases between. The CDR3 loop spans 15 amino acids. The DNA for the CDR3 is TGTGCCAGCTCACCGGGAGGATCTCGCACAGATACGCAGTATTTT. Translated, it gives CASSPGGSRTDTQYF.

There are a few counts of this clone. This chain uses TRBV6-5 with TRBJ2-1, with TRBD2 identical over 12 bases. The CDR3 sequence is 15 residues long. Germline assignment: CDR1 MNHEY and CDR2 SVGAGI. Losses at the gene ends were 6 bases for V and 9 bases for J; bases not matched to a gene: 9. The CDR3 spells CASRTASGGAIEQFF. Here the CDR3 DNA reads TGTGCCAGCAGAACCGCTAGCGGGGGGGCGATTGAGCAGTTCTTC.

This sequence joins TRBV15 and TRBJ2-5, with a weak D call TRBD1 (5 bases). CDR3 length equals 15 residues. Germline-derived CDR1 and CDR2 are LNHNV and YYDKDF (reference sequence). The V and J ends lost 0 bases and 4 bases respectively, with 12 bases between them. This CDR3 is CATSRENSGPETQYF. In DNA form, the CDR3 reads TGTGCCACCAGCAGAGAGAATTCAGGGCCAGAGACCCAGTACTTC.

The V gene is TRBV11-2, the J gene TRBJ2-3; D unresolved. Germline CDR1 reads SGHAT; CDR2 reads FQNNGV. The CDR3 is made up of 14 amino acids. V lost 4 bases to trimming and J lost 3 bases, with 11 bases between them. The chain's CDR3 is CASSYSLFTDTQYF. CDR3 coding DNA: TGTGCCAGCAGCTACTCCCTCTTTACAGATACGCAGTATTTT.

The V call is TRBV14, the J call TRBJ1-1; 7 bases match TRBD1. Trimming at V came to 4 bases and at J to 1 base, leaving 3 bases not matched to a gene. The CDR3 is 14 residues long. The germline V gene encodes CDR1 SGHDN and CDR2 FVKESK. The CDR3 coding sequence is TGTGCCAGCAGCCGTCGACAGGGGAACACTGAAGCTTTCTTT. This gives the protein CASSRRQGNTEAFF.